Listed below are T cell receptor beta chains from one sample, sequenced in a study of shared clonotypes between healthy human individuals. Repertoires were generated with immunoSEQ multiplex PCR, while TCRdb's copy carries only in-frame clones and drops some. In the table there are roughly 2 million clones, 85% to 95% of which are singletons. The specimen sequenced was naive CD8+ T cells sorted from blood. Receptors originate from a man younger than 35 in good health. Both conserved end residues are part of each CDR3. D genes are given only for firm matches. Some rows mark clone size as missing; the rest say once, few, many or name a class of expanded clone.

d_gene	v_gene	abundance	j_gene	CDR3aa	CDR3nt
NA	TRBV27	NA	TRBJ1-5	CASSLGRNQPQHF	TGTGCCAGCAGTTTAGGGAGGAATCAGCCCCAGCATTTT
NA	TRBV14	NA	TRBJ2-5	CASSGGSQETQYF	TGTGCCAGCAGCGGGGGGAGCCAAGAGACCCAGTACTTC
NA	TRBV6-1	few	TRBJ1-2	CASGKGYTF	TGTGCCAGCGGGAAGGGCTACACCTTC
NA	TRBV13	once	TRBJ2-7	CASSPGVHVGEQYF	TGTGCCAGCAGCCCCGGGGTACACGTGGGCGAGCAGTACTTC
TRBD2	TRBV11-2	NA	TRBJ2-7	CASSPGLAYEQYF	TGTGCCAGCAGCCCTGGACTAGCGTACGAGCAGTACTTC
TRBD2	TRBV7-2	NA	TRBJ2-3	CASSASGGGRDTQYF	TGTGCCAGCAGCGCTAGCGGGGGAGGTCGAGATACGCAGTATTTT
NA	TRBV19	NA	TRBJ1-4	CASRSPGTNEKLFF	TGTGCCAGTAGAAGTCCAGGGACTAATGAAAAACTGTTTTTT
TRBD1	TRBV4-1	NA	TRBJ2-7	CASSVEDRVDEQYF	TGCGCCAGCAGCGTGGAGGACAGGGTGGACGAGCAGTACTTC
TRBD2	TRBV10-3	NA	TRBJ2-2	CAINPSGDLTGELFF	TGTGCCATCAACCCCAGCGGGGACCTCACCGGGGAGCTGTTTTTT
TRBD2	TRBV7-6	NA	TRBJ2-7	CASSSIAGSYEQYF	TGTGCCAGCAGCTCTATAGCGGGATCCTACGAGCAGTACTTC
TRBD2	TRBV29-1	NA	TRBJ2-2	CSVEVLAGTGELFF	TGCAGCGTTGAGGTGCTAGCGGGGACCGGGGAGCTGTTTTTT
NA	TRBV6-6	NA	TRBJ1-6	CASSPLRGTYNSPLHF	TGTGCCAGCAGTCCCCTTCGGGGAACCTATAATTCACCCCTCCACTTT
TRBD2	TRBV6-6	NA	TRBJ2-7	CASSYSAGADYEQYF	TGTGCCAGCAGTTACTCAGCGGGAGCGGATTACGAGCAGTACTTC
TRBD2	TRBV7-3	NA	TRBJ2-3	CASSVHAGGTDTQYF	TGTGCCAGCAGCGTTCATGCGGGGGGCACAGATACGCAGTATTTT
NA	TRBV2	few	TRBJ1-5	CASSETPGARQPQHF	TGTGCCAGCAGCGAGACCCCAGGGGCTCGACAGCCCCAGCATTTT
NA	TRBV10-3	NA	TRBJ2-1	CAINGDEGYEQFF	TGTGCCATCAACGGAGATGAGGGGTATGAGCAGTTCTTC
NA	TRBV29-1	NA	TRBJ2-7	CSAKTVGYEQYF	TGCAGCGCCAAAACGGTGGGCTACGAGCAGTACTTC
NA	TRBV7-8	NA	TRBJ2-7	CASSYRTRGSDEQYF	TGTGCCAGCAGCTATCGAACCAGGGGATCTGACGAGCAGTACTTC
NA	TRBV6-1	NA	TRBJ1-4	CASSDWDEKLFF	TGTGCCAGCAGTGACTGGGATGAAAAACTGTTTTTT
NA	TRBV4-1	NA	TRBJ1-4	CASSQEGRGAGEKLFF	TGCGCCAGCAGCCAAGAGGGTCGGGGTGCGGGTGAAAAACTGTTTTTT
NA	TRBV27	NA	TRBJ2-1	CASSSGNEQFF	TGTGCCAGCAGTAGCGGCAATGAGCAGTTCTTC
NA	TRBV18	NA	TRBJ1-1	CASSPEHSSDTEAFF	TGTGCCAGCTCACCCGAACATTCCTCGGACACTGAAGCTTTCTTT
NA	TRBV4-3	NA	TRBJ2-3	CASSQAPGGAGPDTQYF	TGCGCCAGCAGCCAAGCTCCGGGGGGCGCAGGTCCAGATACGCAGTATTTT
NA	TRBV28	NA	TRBJ2-1	CASSLGRTGSSYYNEQFF	TGTGCCAGCAGTTTAGGCAGAACGGGGAGTAGTTACTACAATGAGCAGTTCTTC
TRBD2	TRBV29-1	NA	TRBJ2-3	CSVVPAGVPDTQYF	TGCAGCGTTGTCCCAGCGGGAGTCCCAGATACGCAGTATTTT
NA	TRBV5-1	NA	TRBJ2-1	CASSFNSGNEQFF	TGCGCCAGCAGCTTTAATAGCGGCAATGAGCAGTTCTTC